A single sample gave rise to the 15 T cell receptor beta chains below, sequenced in a study of T-cell reconstitution after alpha-beta-depleted transplantation in children. Unique molecular identifiers were incorporated into the prepared TCRbeta library. TCRdb re-derived calls from the PCR reads in MiXCR, one entry per CDR3 protein. This sample has around 600,000 distinct CDR3 sequences, with about 21% found just once. This sample comprised PBMCs, mostly from graft donor cells, obtained 360 days after TCRalphabeta/CD19-depleted stem cell transplant. Receptors were obtained from a boy younger than two who had a stem cell transplant for acute myeloid leukemia, so the T cells may come from the graft donor.

This clonotype was counted at least ten times. The V call is TRBV29-1, the J call TRBJ2-5; a possible D gene is TRBD2 (6 bases). V dropped 3 bases and J dropped 1 base, with 18 bases sitting between them. Germline loops: CDR1 SQVTM, CDR2 ANQGSEA. The CDR3 covers 16 residues. The CDR3 region is CSVDLAGRPLQETQYF. The CDR3 bases are TGCAGCGTTGATTTGGCGGGGCGCCCCCTCCAAGAGACCCAGTACTTC.

The rearrangement joins TRBV12-3 or TRBV12-4 to TRBJ2-1; 13 nucleotides agree with TRBD2. J was trimmed by 8 bases and V by 5 bases; bases with no gene match: 6. The CDR3 is 15 amino acids. The CDR3: CASSLTSGGADEQFF. For the CDR3, the DNA is TGTGCCAGCAGTCTAACTAGCGGGGGGGCGGATGAGCAGTTCTTC.

The V call is TRBV15, the J call TRBJ2-5, with 9 bases lining up with TRBD2. V shed 0 bases and J 2 bases; nucleotides not matched to a gene: 4. This CDR3 has 16 amino acids. Germline loops: CDR1 LNHNV, CDR2 YYDKDF (reference sequence). The CDR3 sequence is CATSRDQSGGQETQYF. CDR3 DNA: TGTGCCACCAGCAGAGATCAGAGCGGGGGGCAAGAGACCCAGTACTTC.

V usage is TRBV12-3 or TRBV12-4 and J usage is TRBJ2-1, with 9 bases matching TRBD1. CDR3 length: 18 amino acids. V trimming: 3 bases; J trimming: 10 bases; junction bases outside the gene matches: 19. The CDR3, as DNA: TGTGCCAGCAGTTTTTCTGATTTGAGGGTGGACAGGGGCGACGAGCAGTTCTTC. This sequence encodes CASSFSDLRVDRGDEQFF.

This chain connects TRBV4-2 to TRBJ1-1, with D hard to call. Germline V gene lookup returns CDR1 LGHNA and CDR2 YNFKEQ. This CDR3 comprises 12 residues. V was shortened by 2 bases and J by 11 bases, with 12 bases between the two germline ends. CDR3 residues: CASSQPSRGAFF. The CDR3 coding sequence is TGTGCCAGCAGCCAACCAAGTAGAGGTGCTTTCTTT.

This clonotype has only a few counts. A much larger clone lies one base from this, so it may be a read error. The rearrangement links TRBV5-5 to TRBJ2-5, with 8 bases aligning to TRBD2. J gave up 4 bases and V 3 bases, and 5 bases lay outside the gene matches. In germline, CDR1 is SGHKS, CDR2 YYEKEE (reference sequence). The CDR3 is 14 residues long. Here the CDR3 reads CASSSPRGVETQYF. The CDR3 DNA follows: TGTGCCAGCAGCTCCCCGCGGGGGGTAGAGACCCAGTACTTC.

This clonotype was counted only a few times. The rearrangement links TRBV5-4 to TRBJ1-1; no definite D call. Germline V gene data show CDR1 as SGHNT and CDR2 as YYREEE (reference sequence). CDR3 length: 15 residues. The germline V and J ends were trimmed by 1 base and 3 bases, with 13 bases remaining between them. As DNA, the CDR3 is TGTGCCAGCAGCTTGTTGACCGGGGAGGACACTGAAGCTTTCTTT. Its translation is CASSLLTGEDTEAFF.

This clonotype was counted ten times or more. The chain uses TRBV20-1 and TRBJ2-5; D is possibly TRBD2 (6 bases). Germline V lookup: CDR1 DFQATT, CDR2 SNEGSKA (reference sequence). This CDR3 is built from 13 residues. Deletions cut 0 bases from V and 5 bases from J, with 10 bases between. The CDR3 nucleotides read TGCAGTGCTAGAGAATACAGCGGGGAGACCCAGTACTTC. It encodes CSAREYSGETQYF.

This clonotype appeared a few times. This chain joins TRBV5-1 and TRBJ2-2; D is uncertain. Trimming shortened V by 7 bases and J by 3 bases, and 13 bases separated the two germline ends. Germline V gene sequence: CDR1 SGHRS, CDR2 YFSETQ. This CDR3 comprises 14 residues. The CDR3 spells CASGIVTDTGELFF. CDR3 DNA: TGCGCCAGCGGCATAGTCACGGACACCGGGGAGCTGTTTTTT.

This clonotype turned up a few times. The J gene is TRBJ2-3, the V gene TRBV6-5, with 9 bases lining up with TRBD1. Germline V gives CDR1 MNHEY, CDR2 SVGAGI. The CDR3 is 16 residues long. With V trimmed by 6 bases and J by 6 bases, 13 bases remained unmatched. CDR3 in amino acids: CASRQFGTGKQDTQYF. CDR3 nucleotide sequence: TGTGCCAGCAGACAATTCGGGACAGGGAAACAGGATACGCAGTATTTT.

This clonotype was found many times. CDR3 sequence reads: CSAVGATNEQFF. Written as DNA, the CDR3 is TGCAGCGCCGTTGGGGCTACTAATGAGCAGTTCTTC. The chain couples TRBV29-1 to TRBJ2-1, with D tentatively TRBD1 (5 bases). The germline V gene encodes CDR1 SQVTM and CDR2 ANQGSEA. CDR3 length: 12 residues. V lost 7 bases to trimming and J lost 7 bases, with 14 bases between them.

Ten or more counts support this clonotype. The CDR3 region has the DNA TGTGCCAGCAGCCGGACAGGGGCTCGATCACCCCTCCACTTT. Translating it yields CASSRTGARSPLHF. V gene TRBV7-8 combines with J gene TRBJ1-6; TRBD1 matches at 9 bases. J was trimmed by 10 bases and V by 5 bases; bases with no gene match: 6. The CDR3 extends over 14 amino acids. Germline V lookup: CDR1 SGHVS, CDR2 FQNEAQ.

This clonotype was counted a few times. V usage is TRBV7-2 and J usage is TRBJ1-2, with 7 positions matching TRBD1. CDR3 size: 13 residues. Germline CDR1 reads SGHTA; CDR2 reads FQGNSA. Trimming removed 7 bases from V and 2 bases from J; junction bases left unmatched: 4. CDR3 coding DNA: TGTGCCAGCACCTCGACAGGGAACTATGGCTACACCTTC. Its protein is CASTSTGNYGYTF.

This clonotype was picked up many times. V is TRBV12-3 or TRBV12-4 and J is TRBJ1-2; no clear D gene. V was pared by 4 bases and J by 4 bases, with 10 bases between. The CDR3 extends over 13 amino acids. The CDR3 loop reads CASSWGNVYGYTF. The CDR3 DNA follows: TGTGCCAGCAGTTGGGGTAACGTCTATGGCTACACCTTC.

This sequence joins TRBV20-1 and TRBJ1-1; D may be TRBD1 (5 bases). The CDR3 extends over 12 amino acids. Trimming left V 1 base short and J 6 bases short, with 9 bases between. Germline V lookup: CDR1 DFQATT, CDR2 SNEGSKA (reference sequence). The CDR3: CSARVGRAEAFF. The CDR3, as DNA: TGCAGTGCTAGAGTTGGCAGGGCTGAAGCTTTCTTT.